This entry lists 28 T cell receptor beta chains sequenced from one sample in a study of T-cell reconstitution after alpha-beta-depleted transplantation in children. Preparing the TCRbeta library involved the use of unique molecular identifiers. From the PCR reads, TCRdb called clonotypes with MiXCR, one entry per CDR3 protein. The data hold about 170,000 distinct CDR3 sequences, with 11% observed a single time. The source material was PBMCs, sampled before TCRalphabeta/CD19-depleted stem cell transplant. Receptors originate from a boy aged 2-15 years with acute myeloid leukemia, due to receive a stem cell transplant.

This clonotype was seen ten or more times. The CDR3 spells CASRHTGAGYGYTF. DNA of the CDR3: TGTGCCAGCAGGCATACAGGGGCGGGCTATGGCTACACCTTC. The chain carries TRBV4-2 and TRBJ1-2, with 7 positions matching TRBD1. This CDR3 has 14 amino acids. Germline trimming cut 6 bases from V and 4 bases from J; bases unmatched to any gene: 8. Germline assignment: CDR1 LGHNA and CDR2 YNFKEQ.

There are many counts of this clonotype. CDR3 nucleotide sequence: TGTGCCAGCAGCCAGACCCTAAAGAGCTCTGGGGCCAACGTCCTGACTTTC. It yields the protein CASSQTLKSSGANVLTF. V usage is TRBV7-2 and J usage is TRBJ2-6, with D unclear. The germline V and J ends were trimmed by 5 bases and 0 bases, with 14 bases remaining between them. This CDR3 spans 17 amino acids. Looked up from germline, CDR1 is SGHTA and CDR2 is FQGNSA.

This clonotype is a singleton in its sample. This may arise from a read error, as a much more abundant clone is one base away. This chain uses TRBV11-1 with TRBJ1-1; D is uncertain. The CDR3 has 14 amino acids. Looked up from germline, CDR1 is SGHAT and CDR2 is FQDESV (reference sequence). The chain's CDR3 is CASSLTNLDGEASF. In DNA form, the CDR3 reads TGTGCCAGCAGCTTAACAAACTTGGACGGTGAAGCTTCCTTT.

This clonotype was observed a handful of times. This chain uses TRBV5-6 with TRBJ1-2; D is perhaps TRBD1 (5 bases). Trimming shortened V by 2 bases and J by 4 bases, and 12 bases separated the two germline ends. Per the germline V gene, CDR1 is SGHDT and CDR2 is YYEEEE. The CDR3 runs 14 residues. Here the CDR3 reads CASSFLGGTYGYTF. CDR3 DNA: TGTGCCAGCAGCTTCTTGGGGGGGACCTATGGCTACACCTTC.

This clonotype was picked up a small number of times. The chain uses TRBV12-3 or TRBV12-4 and TRBJ1-1, with D possibly TRBD1 on 6 matching bases. Trimming stripped 4 bases from V and 7 bases from J, with 10 bases between. The CDR3 has 12 amino acids. In DNA form, the CDR3 reads TGTGCCAGCAGTTCGGACAGAATTGAAGCTTTCTTT. Translating it yields CASSSDRIEAFF.

This clonotype was found a few times. The V gene is TRBV29-1, the J gene TRBJ2-7, with no clear D. Trimming removed 5 bases from V and 0 bases from J, with 8 bases in between. Germline CDR1 reads SQVTM; CDR2 reads ANQGSEA. This CDR3 spans 12 amino acids. In nucleotides, the CDR3 is TGCAGCGTTATGACGGCCTCCTACGAGCAGTACTTC. It translates to CSVMTASYEQYF.

There are many counts of this clonotype. The CDR3 loop is CSAKRDGGGYEQYV. In nucleotides, the CDR3 is TGCAGTGCTAAGAGGGACGGGGGAGGCTACGAGCAGTACGTC. This chain joins TRBV20-1 and TRBJ2-7; a possible D gene is TRBD2 (6 bases). This CDR3 has 14 residues. Germline values: CDR1 DFQATT, CDR2 SNEGSKA (reference sequence). V was clipped by 4 bases and J by 3 bases, with 16 bases between them.

For this clonotype: This could be a read error, since a much larger clone is one nucleotide away. As DNA, the CDR3 is TGTGCCTGCAGCCCCTACGGACTAGCGGGATTGATCGATGAGCAGTTCTTC. It translates to CACSPYGLAGLIDEQFF. The chain uses TRBV3-1 and TRBJ2-1; TRBD2 aligns across 12 bases. Per germline, CDR1 LGHDT and CDR2 YNNKEL (reference sequence). This CDR3 is built from 17 residues.

This clonotype was seen repeatedly, ten times or more. The J gene is TRBJ2-6, the V gene TRBV20-1; D possibly uses TRBD1 or TRBD2 (5 bases each). Germline CDR1 reads DFQATT; CDR2 reads SNEGSKA (reference sequence). The CDR3 extends over 15 amino acids. The CDR3 nucleotides read TGCGGAGCTCGCGATGGGGGCTCTGGGGCCAACGTCCTGACTTTC. Translating it yields CGARDGGSGANVLTF.

This clonotype was seen a few times. A clone one base away is much larger, so this may be a read error. This chain connects TRBV3-1 to TRBJ2-3, with TRBD2 matching over 8 bases. This CDR3 spans 17 amino acids. CDR1 LGHDT and CDR2 YNNKEL come from the germline V gene (reference sequence). This CDR3 reads CACSQDSAGGFTDTQYF. Here the CDR3 DNA reads TGTGCCTGCAGCCAAGATTCCGCGGGGGGATTCACAGATACGCAGTATTTT.

This clonotype was recorded at least ten times. The chain joins TRBV12-3 or TRBV12-4 to TRBJ2-7; a possible D gene is TRBD1 (6 bases). Trimming removed 6 bases at V and 3 bases at J, with 21 bases between. The CDR3 covers 16 residues. CDR3 sequence: CASSQASGVMVYEQYF. DNA for the CDR3: TGTGCCAGCAGCCAGGCCTCAGGGGTGATGGTCTACGAGCAGTACTTC.

This clonotype has at least ten counts. V usage is TRBV27 and J usage is TRBJ2-1, with 12 bases matching TRBD2. The V segment lost 3 bases and the J segment 4 bases; nucleotides outside the gene matches: 1. This CDR3 is 15 amino acids long. In germline, CDR1 is MNHEY, CDR2 SMNVEV (reference sequence). This CDR3 reads CASSFGLAGYNEQFF. The CDR3 bases are TGTGCCAGCAGTTTTGGACTAGCGGGATACAATGAGCAGTTCTTC.

This clonotype was observed at least ten times. The chain employs TRBV20-1 and TRBJ1-5, with 8 bases fitting TRBD1. The V and J ends lost 1 base and 6 bases, in that order; junction bases with no gene match: 5. This CDR3 is built from 14 residues. Per germline, CDR1 DFQATT and CDR2 SNEGSKA (reference sequence). The CDR3 loop is CSARARGPVQPQHF. The CDR3 bases are TGCAGTGCTAGAGCCAGGGGGCCGGTTCAGCCCCAGCATTTT.

In the case of this clonotype: A single base separates this from a much larger clone, so it may be a read error. The CDR3 DNA is TGCAGTACTCCTGAAGGGACAGCTTATGGCTACACCTTC. Amino acid sequence: CSTPEGTAYGYTF. This chain links TRBV20-1 with TRBJ1-2, with 7 bases lining up with TRBD1. CDR1 is DFQATT and CDR2 is SNEGSKA in the germline V gene (reference sequence). CDR3 length: 13 residues. The J segment lost 5 bases and the V segment lost 8 bases, leaving 11 bases of the junction unmatched.

This clonotype appeared many times. The J gene is TRBJ2-6, the V gene TRBV4-2; TRBD1 agrees at 11 bases. Trimming took 0 bases from V and 4 from J; bases not matched to a gene: 5. Germline V gene lookup returns CDR1 LGHNA and CDR2 YNFKEQ. The CDR3 has 18 amino acids. This CDR3 is CASSQDGQGAAGANVLTF. DNA for the CDR3: TGTGCCAGCAGCCAAGATGGACAGGGGGCGGCCGGGGCCAACGTCCTGACTTTC.

At least ten counts were recorded for this clonotype. CDR3 bases: TGCGCCAGCAGCTTGGAACAGGCACACACTGAAGCTTTCTTT. Protein product: CASSLEQAHTEAFF. The rearrangement links TRBV5-1 to TRBJ1-1, with D possibly TRBD1 on 5 matching bases. V dropped 0 bases and J dropped 3 bases, with 9 bases sitting between them. Germline lookup yields CDR1 SGHRS and CDR2 YFSETQ. The CDR3 extends over 14 amino acids.

This clonotype was observed at least ten times. The chain is built from TRBV7-2 and TRBJ2-2; D may be TRBD1 (6 bases). The CDR3 sequence is 14 residues long. Per the germline V gene, CDR1 is SGHTA and CDR2 is FQGNSA. The V gene lost 4 bases and the J gene lost 6 bases, with 12 bases spanning the gap. The CDR3 here is CASSSTSGAGELFF. In nucleotides, the CDR3 is TGTGCCAGCAGCTCCACCTCAGGGGCCGGGGAGCTGTTTTTT.

Concerning this clonotype itself: One end of the junction is discordant with germline, which a read error may explain. This sequence joins TRBV3-1 and TRBJ2-1, with 7 bases lining up with TRBD2. CDR1 is LGHDT and CDR2 is YNNKEL in the germline V gene (reference sequence). The CDR3 has 17 residues. The CDR3 DNA is TGTGCCTGCAGCCAAGTTCCACTGACTAGCTTGAGGGATGAGCAGTTCTTC. As protein: CACSQVPLTSLRDEQFF.

This clonotype was detected ten times or more. The V call is TRBV20-1, the J call TRBJ1-5; 8 positions agree with TRBD1. V shed 0 bases and J 5 bases; nucleotides not matched to a gene: 9. The germline gives CDR1 DFQATT, CDR2 SNEGSKA (reference sequence). The CDR3 has 16 residues. The CDR3 spells CSARDPASGGDQPQHF. DNA of the CDR3: TGCAGTGCTAGAGATCCCGCGTCAGGGGGCGATCAGCCCCAGCATTTT.

Many counts were recorded for this clonotype. The V and J genes are TRBV10-3 and TRBJ1-1; possible D gene TRBD1, 6 bases. Germline V gene sequence: CDR1 ENHRY, CDR2 SYGVKD. V shed 10 bases and J shed 1 base, with 13 bases lying between them. CDR3 length: 13 amino acids. The chain's CDR3 is CATRPGENTEAFF. The CDR3 region has the DNA TGTGCCACAAGACCAGGGGAGAACACTGAAGCTTTCTTT.

This clonotype was counted at least ten times. The chain joins TRBV9 to TRBJ1-5, with no clear D. Germline values: CDR1 SGDLS, CDR2 YYNGEE. The CDR3 covers 13 residues. Trimming shortened V by 0 bases and J by 11 bases, and 12 bases separated the two germline ends. The CDR3 reads CASSVGAAGTQHF. The CDR3 bases are TGTGCCAGCAGCGTAGGGGCGGCTGGGACCCAGCATTTT.

This clonotype was seen repeatedly, ten times or more. Relative to the germline gene, one junction end is altered; a read error may explain this. The gene calls are TRBV29-1 and TRBJ1-1; no definite D call. Germline values: CDR1 SQVTM, CDR2 ANQGSEA. This CDR3 is 9 amino acids long. CDR3 bases: TGCAGCGTTGATGGTGGGGTGATCTTT. Translating gives CSVDGGVIF.

In this sample, this clonotype turned up many times. This chain links TRBV7-2 with TRBJ2-5; 12 bases are a match to TRBD2. The germline CDR1 and CDR2 sequences are SGHTA and FQGNSA. V shed 1 base and J 5 bases; nucleotides not matched to a gene: 8. The CDR3 covers 17 residues. CDR3 residues: CASSLVTSGGRGETQYF. CDR3 DNA sequence: TGTGCCAGCAGCTTAGTAACTAGCGGGGGGCGAGGGGAGACCCAGTACTTC.

This clonotype was recorded many times. J is TRBJ2-5 and V is TRBV6-5, with D possibly matching TRBD1 (5 bases). Trimming pared 4 bases from V and 3 bases from J, leaving 12 bases between. The CDR3 consists of 14 residues. Germline CDR1 is MNHEY and CDR2 is SVGAGI. The CDR3 reads CASSSRQGKETQYF. The CDR3 coding sequence is TGTGCCAGCAGTTCGCGGCAGGGTAAAGAGACCCAGTACTTC.

Note on this clonotype: Relative to the germline gene, one junction end is altered; a read error may explain this. The chain has TRBV15 and TRBJ2-2, with no clear D. The CDR3 totals 15 residues. Per the germline V gene, CDR1 is LNHNV and CDR2 is YYDKDF (reference sequence). The CDR3 DNA is TGTGCCACCAGCAGAGCGCGGTCGAACGCCGGGGAGCTGTTTTTT. Its translation is CATSRARSNAGELFF.

There are many counts of this clonotype. The genes are TRBV30 and TRBJ1-2, with D possibly matching TRBD1 (5 bases). Trimming pared 5 bases from V and 2 bases from J, leaving 21 bases between. From germline, CDR1 is GTSNPN and CDR2 SVGIG (reference sequence). The CDR3 totals 16 residues. CDR3 sequence reads: CAWDTGLGALNYGYTF. The DNA for the CDR3 is TGTGCCTGGGATACAGGTTTGGGAGCCCTCAACTATGGCTACACCTTC.

This clonotype was recorded many times. The chain's CDR3 is CSALLAISYNEQFF. The CDR3 bases are TGCAGCGCCCTACTTGCGATCTCCTACAATGAGCAGTTCTTC. V gene TRBV29-1 combines with J gene TRBJ2-1; unclear D gene. V was clipped by 7 bases and J by 0 bases, with 13 bases between them. This CDR3 region has 14 residues. Per germline, CDR1 SQVTM and CDR2 ANQGSEA.

With respect to this clonotype: This may arise from a read error, as a much more abundant clone is one base away. V is TRBV5-1 and J is TRBJ2-5; maybe TRBD1 (5 bases). Germline V gene lookup returns CDR1 SGHRS and CDR2 YFSETQ. This CDR3 contains 13 residues. Trimming left V 0 bases short and J 4 bases short, with 7 bases between. The CDR3 spells CASSLEGLETQYF. Here the CDR3 DNA reads TGCGCCAGCAGCTTGGAGGGGTTAGAGACCCAGTACTTC. Full variable domain (remainder filled in from reference TRBV5-1 and TRBJ2-5): KAGVTQTPRYLIKTRGQQVTLSCSPISGHRSVSWYQQTPGQGLQFLFEYFSETQRNKGNFPGRFSGRQFSNSRSEMNVSTLELGDSALYLCASSLEGLETQYFGPGTRLLVL.